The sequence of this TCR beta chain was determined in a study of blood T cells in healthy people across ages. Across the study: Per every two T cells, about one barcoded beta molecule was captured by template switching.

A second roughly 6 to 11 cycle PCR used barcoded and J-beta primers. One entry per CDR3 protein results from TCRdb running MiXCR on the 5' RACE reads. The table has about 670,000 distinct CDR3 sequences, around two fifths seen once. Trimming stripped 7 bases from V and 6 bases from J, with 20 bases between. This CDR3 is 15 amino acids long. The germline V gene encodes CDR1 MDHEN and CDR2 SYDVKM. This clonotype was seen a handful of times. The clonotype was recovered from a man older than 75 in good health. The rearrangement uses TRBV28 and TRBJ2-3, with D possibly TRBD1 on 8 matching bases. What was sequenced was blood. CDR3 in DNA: TGTGCCAGCAAGCGGGGACAGGCCGTCCCGGATACGCAGTATTTT. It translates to CASKRGQAVPDTQYF.